The clone carrying this T cell receptor beta chain was found a few times. Antigen unknown. Template material for amplifying TCR beta CDR3 regions consisted of RNA transcripts. The study used the HTBI primer set for a first-round RT-PCR of the TCR CDR3. One entry per CDR3 protein results from TCRdb running MiXCR on the multiplex PCR reads. The data contain approximately 610,000 distinct CDR3 sequences, roughly 15% of them singletons. The CDR3 consists of 19 residues. V shed 0 bases and J shed 5 bases, with 25 bases lying between them. Germline CDR1 is SGHAT and CDR2 is FQDESV (reference sequence). The record originates from a study of T cells in Graves' hyperthyroidism and ophthalmopathy. Study findings and constraints: The majority of expanded thyroid clonotypes above 0.001 also appeared in blood.

The V call is TRBV11-1, the J call TRBJ1-2; D not certain. This TCR was sampled from a woman in her thirties or forties with Graves' ophthalmopathy. The specimen was blood. For the CDR3, the DNA is TGTGCCAGCAGCTTAGCAGACCACGAGGTGGCAGGCCCTCGGTATGGCTACACCTTC. Encoded protein: CASSLADHEVAGPRYGYTF.